The 7 T cell receptor beta chains below all came from one sample that was sequenced in a study of T cell changes during pregnancy in multiple sclerosis (dated by TCRdb to 2018 to 2020). The library was produced with the immunoSEQ multiplex PCR assay. Here the immuneACCESS table is served through TCRdb, limited to in-frame sequences with V and J called. Missing clones are a known gap in these copies; in checked studies unresolved V genes cover under half, and the rest lacks a known reason. The sample table records approximately 90,000 clones; roughly nine tenths of these occur just once. About 2.5% of the sample is in the top ten clones. The specimen comprised peripheral blood, sampled in the first trimester of pregnancy. Receptor source: a female donor with multiple sclerosis, enrolled in a pregnancy study.

This chain joins TRBV14 and TRBJ2-1; 8 positions match TRBD2. This CDR3 is 15 amino acids long. V was clipped by 3 bases and J by 12 bases; unmatched bases: 13. Germline loops: CDR1 SGHDN, CDR2 FVKESK. The CDR3, as DNA: TGTGCCAGCAGCCAGTGGCTAGCGGGTGGGCGGGGGCAGTTCTTC. This gives the protein CASSQWLAGGRGQFF.

The CDR3 here is CASSLAVQGVPYEQYF. CDR3 in DNA: TGCGCCAGCAGCTTGGCCGTTCAGGGCGTTCCCTACGAGCAGTACTTC. The chain is built from TRBV5-1 and TRBJ2-7; TRBD1 might be the D (5 bases). V shed 0 bases and J shed 2 bases, with 15 bases lying between them. From germline, CDR1 is SGHRS and CDR2 YFSETQ. The CDR3 totals 16 residues.

This sequence joins TRBV15 and TRBJ1-6; D is perhaps TRBD1 (5 bases). The CDR3 runs to 16 residues. CDR1 and CDR2 from the germline V gene are LNHNV and YYDKDF (reference sequence). Trimming took off 4 bases at V and 2 bases at J, with 12 bases between the two ends. In DNA form, the CDR3 reads TGTGCCACCAGCATACCGGACAAGACCTATAATTCACCCCTCCACTTT. Its translation is CATSIPDKTYNSPLHF.

The chain uses TRBV9 and TRBJ2-1; no clear D. Germline V gene lookup returns CDR1 SGDLS and CDR2 YYNGEE. CDR3 size: 13 residues. V lost 2 bases and J 2 bases, leaving 5 bases between the germline ends. Written as DNA, the CDR3 is TGTGCCAGCAGCGTGAGTACCTACAATGAGCAGTTCTTC. This encodes CASSVSTYNEQFF.

The V and J genes are TRBV7-2 and TRBJ1-5; D is undetermined. CDR1 is SGHTA, CDR2 FQGNSA, per germline. Between the trimmed V and J ends, which lost 5 bases and 6 bases, there was a span of 8 bases. This CDR3 is built from 12 residues. CDR3 region: CASSATGQPQHF. The CDR3 DNA reads TGTGCCAGCAGCGCGACTGGTCAGCCCCAGCATTTT.

The genes are TRBV13 and TRBJ2-1; D is uncertain. The CDR3 spans 16 residues. The germline gives CDR1 PRHDT, CDR2 FYEKMQ (reference sequence). V lost 1 base to trimming and J lost 7 bases, with 17 bases between them. The DNA for the CDR3 is TGTGCCAGCAGCTTAGCTGCTAATCCGCGTGCGAATGAGCAGTTCTTC. Residues: CASSLAANPRANEQFF.

V gene TRBV27 combines with J gene TRBJ2-7, with D maybe TRBD2 (6 bases). Trimming took off 6 bases at V and 7 bases at J, with 22 bases between the two ends. The germline V gene has CDR1 MNHEY and CDR2 SMNVEV (reference sequence). The CDR3 contains 15 residues. CDR3 coding DNA: TGTGCCAGCAGCTCCCCGGGACTCGGTCTAGGGGAGCAGTACTTC. It yields the protein CASSSPGLGLGEQYF.